The 17 T cell receptor beta chains reported below all come from one sample, sequenced in a study of regulatory T cells in long-lasting Graves disease. The TCR beta library used iRepertoire HTBI primers with Arm-PCR amplification of CDR3. TCRdb fed the multiplex PCR reads into MiXCR, producing one record per CDR3 protein. The sample yields fewer than 650,000 distinct CDR3 sequences, about 15% seen once. Time point: newly diagnosed GD, antithyroid drugs for less than 3 months. The TCR library was made from RNA extracted from PBMCs. Another study also made use of these data, one on T cells in Graves' hyperthyroidism and ophthalmopathy.

The specimen was peripheral blood mononuclear cells (PBMCs), collected at new diagnosis, from a patient treated with antithyroid drugs. These receptors all stem from a woman aged 30 to 39 with Graves disease.

Comments on this clonotype: A much larger clone differs from this one at a single base, so this may be a read error. The chain couples TRBV28 to TRBJ2-1; TRBD1 might be the D (6 bases). The germline V gene encodes CDR1 MDHEN and CDR2 SYDVKM. CDR3 size: 16 residues. CDR3 nucleotide sequence: TGTGCCAGCAGCCCCAGGGGAGAGGTGGGTGTAAATGGGCAGTTCTTC. This sequence encodes CASSPRGEVGVNGQFF.

This clonotype was observed many times. The chain uses TRBV6-5 and TRBJ1-6; possibly TRBD1 for D (5 bases). Germline CDR1 is MNHEY and CDR2 is SVGAGI. CDR3 length equals 17 residues. V was cut by 0 bases and J by 10 bases, with 19 bases left in between. The CDR3 DNA reads as TGTGCCAGCAGTTACTCGATTTCCGACAGCCGAGGATCACCCCTCCACTTT. It translates to CASSYSISDSRGSPLHF.

This clonotype was counted at least ten times. The rearrangement uses TRBV14 and TRBJ1-2; D gene uncertain. CDR1 and CDR2 (germline): SGHDN, FVKESK. The ends were cut back, 0 bases at V and 9 bases at J, with 8 bases in the middle. This CDR3 has 12 amino acids. The CDR3 DNA reads TGTGCCAGCAGCCAAGATTGGGGTAGCTACACCTTC. Translating gives CASSQDWGSYTF. Supplemented by reference TRBV14 and TRBJ1-2, the full variable domain reads EAGVTQFPSHSVIEKGQTVTLRCDPISGHDNLYWYRRVMGKEIKFLLHFVKESKQDESGMPNNRFLAERTGGTYSTLKVQPAELEDSGVYFCASSQDWGSYTFGSGTRLTVV.

This clonotype was found many times. The chain combines TRBV5-6 with TRBJ1-1; TRBD1 aligns across 9 bases. V dropped 3 bases and J dropped 4; count of bases not matched to a gene: 10. Germline CDR1 is SGHDT and CDR2 is YYEEEE. The CDR3 runs 16 residues. The CDR3 bases are TGTGCCAGCAGCTACGCCGGGACAGGGCTCGTCACTGAAGCTTTCTTT. Its protein product is CASSYAGTGLVTEAFF.

The chain employs TRBV20-1 and TRBJ2-3, with D unclear. Trimming stripped 5 bases from V and 0 bases from J, with 9 bases between. The germline gives CDR1 DFQATT, CDR2 SNEGSKA (reference sequence). The CDR3 sequence is 13 residues long. DNA of the CDR3: TGCAGTGCTCCCCAGGAAAGCACAGATACGCAGTATTTT. It codes for CSAPQESTDTQYF.

There are many counts of this clonotype. The chain recombines TRBV15 with TRBJ2-7; 10 nucleotides align to TRBD2. This CDR3 spans 16 amino acids. Germline-derived CDR1 and CDR2 are LNHNV and YYDKDF (reference sequence). With 3 bases clipped from V and 6 bases from J, the junction kept 11 bases outside the gene matches. The CDR3 spells CATSRTLAGVLGEQYF. In DNA, the CDR3 is TGTGCCACCAGCAGGACCCTAGCGGGAGTTCTAGGCGAGCAGTACTTC.

This clonotype showed up many times. J is TRBJ1-1 and V is TRBV20-1; the D is unclear. Germline V gene data show CDR1 as DFQATT and CDR2 as SNEGSKA (reference sequence). V lost 3 bases and J 2 bases, leaving 4 bases between the germline ends. The CDR3 runs to 11 residues. The CDR3 coding sequence is TGCAGTGCTAGCACAAACACTGAAGCTTTCTTT. This gives the protein CSASTNTEAFF.

In this sample, this clonotype turned up many times. The chain uses TRBV28 and TRBJ2-7, with D tentatively TRBD2 (6 bases). This CDR3 spans 17 amino acids. Germline CDR1 is MDHEN and CDR2 is SYDVKM. The ends were cut back, 3 bases at V and 0 bases at J, with 18 bases in the middle. The CDR3 DNA is TGTGCCAGCAGTTTTGAGGTGACGGGAGCCCACTCCTACGAGCAGTACTTC. Protein: CASSFEVTGAHSYEQYF.

This clonotype was detected many times. The rearrangement joins TRBV28 to TRBJ2-7, with TRBD1 as a possible D gene (5 bases). The CDR3 runs to 16 residues. The germline gives CDR1 MDHEN, CDR2 SYDVKM. Trimming pared 6 bases from V and 0 bases from J, leaving 18 bases between. For the CDR3, the DNA is TGTGCCAGCAGGGCCAGCCTAGGACAATACTCCTACGAGCAGTACTTC. Its translation: CASRASLGQYSYEQYF.

In this sample, this clonotype turned up many times. DNA of the CDR3: TGTGCCAGCGGAAACAGGGCTACCTCCTACGAGCAGTACTTC. Protein sequence: CASGNRATSYEQYF. This chain joins TRBV2 and TRBJ2-7, with a tentative D call TRBD1 (6 bases). CDR3 size: 14 residues. Germline lookup yields CDR1 SNHLY and CDR2 FYNNEI. Trimming shortened V by 8 bases and J by 0 bases, and 14 bases separated the two germline ends.

This clonotype was counted at least ten times. The genes are TRBV27 and TRBJ2-5; no firm D call. V was clipped by 0 bases and J by 1 base, with 12 bases between them. Per germline, CDR1 MNHEY and CDR2 SMNVEV (reference sequence). The CDR3 extends over 16 amino acids. Here the CDR3 DNA reads TGTGCCAGCAGTTTATCAGGCCCCGACTTCCAAGAGACCCAGTACTTC. This sequence encodes CASSLSGPDFQETQYF.

The rearrangement joins TRBV7-6 to TRBJ2-7; 7 bases line up with TRBD2. Unmatched junction bases numbered 11, after V lost 5 bases and J lost 4 bases. Germline V CDR1 and CDR2: SGHVS, FNYEAQ. The CDR3 contains 15 residues. CDR3 in DNA: TGTGCCAGCAGCCCCCAGCGGGAAACTTCTTACGAGCAGTACTTC. The encoded protein is CASSPQRETSYEQYF. The full variable domain, with the rest looked up from reference TRBV7-6 and TRBJ2-7, is GAGVSQSPRYKVTKRGQDVALRCDPISGHVSLYWYRQALGQGPEFLTYFNYEAQQDKSGLPNDRFSAERPEGSISTLTIQRTEQRDSAMYRCASSPQRETSYEQYFGPGTRLTVT.

The chain carries TRBV6-2 or TRBV6-3 and TRBJ2-7; D is uncertain. The CDR3 sequence is 12 residues long. Germline V gene data show CDR1 as MNHEY and CDR2 as SVGEGT. The germline V and J ends were trimmed by 4 bases and 5 bases, with 9 bases remaining between them. For the CDR3, the DNA is TGTGCCAGCAGTTCCGGAGCCCACGAGCAGTACTTC. Translating it yields CASSSGAHEQYF.

The sample holds many counts of this clonotype. The gene calls are TRBV11-2 and TRBJ2-5; D is unclear. The CDR3 runs to 15 residues. V dropped 5 bases and J dropped 3 bases, with 16 bases sitting between them. Germline CDR1 reads SGHAT; CDR2 reads FQNNGV. The CDR3 DNA reads TGTGCCAGCAGCCCCCGTGGGCTAGTCAAAGAGACCCAGTACTTC. It is translated as CASSPRGLVKETQYF.

This clonotype was counted many times. This sequence joins TRBV20-1 and TRBJ2-1; D remains ambiguous. CDR3 size: 15 residues. CDR1 and CDR2 from the germline V gene are DFQATT and SNEGSKA (reference sequence). V shed 6 bases and J shed 1 base, with 16 bases lying between them. The CDR3 loop reads CSAPRLGTSYNEQFF. The CDR3 DNA reads as TGCAGTGCGCCACGCCTAGGTACTTCCTACAATGAGCAGTTCTTC.

The sample holds a few counts of this clonotype. A read error is likely, as this CDR3 ends without the conserved phenylalanine or tryptophan. Because the CDR3's place on the DNA is in doubt, the DNA is left out and the CDR3 is given as listed by TCRdb. The chain recombines TRBV3-1 with TRBJ1-4; the table's D call, TRBD1, has no DNA check behind it. The CDR3 length equals 10 residues, ends included. Germline CDR1 and CDR2: LGHDT and YNNKEL (reference sequence). CDR3 in amino acids: CASSQAGPRG.

This clonotype has just a few counts. The chain joins TRBV30 to TRBJ2-2; D is possibly TRBD1 or TRBD2 (5 bases each). Germline CDR1 and CDR2: GTSNPN and SVGIG (reference sequence). This CDR3 contains 11 residues. The CDR3 region is CAGDGTGELFF. DNA of the CDR3: TGTGCGGGGGACGGTACCGGGGAGCTGTTTTTT.